This TCR beta chain was identified in a study of blood T cell repertoires in COVID-19. Sequenced by immunoSEQ multiplex PCR; TCRdb stores in-frame clones only, minus some. Among some 170,000 clones listed, around 90% were seen once. The specimen was peripheral blood. This receptor was obtained from a woman aged 45-60 years with acute or convalescent COVID-19.

CDR3 nucleotides: TGTGCCAGCAGCCCGCAAGCGGGAGAGGCAGAGACCCAGTACTTC. Translated, it gives CASSPQAGEAETQYF. This chain connects TRBV11-2 to TRBJ2-5; 8 bases fit TRBD2. The V gene's germline CDR1 is SGHAT and CDR2 FQNNGV. Losses at the gene ends were 5 bases for V and 4 bases for J; bases not matched to a gene: 9. This CDR3 contains 15 residues.